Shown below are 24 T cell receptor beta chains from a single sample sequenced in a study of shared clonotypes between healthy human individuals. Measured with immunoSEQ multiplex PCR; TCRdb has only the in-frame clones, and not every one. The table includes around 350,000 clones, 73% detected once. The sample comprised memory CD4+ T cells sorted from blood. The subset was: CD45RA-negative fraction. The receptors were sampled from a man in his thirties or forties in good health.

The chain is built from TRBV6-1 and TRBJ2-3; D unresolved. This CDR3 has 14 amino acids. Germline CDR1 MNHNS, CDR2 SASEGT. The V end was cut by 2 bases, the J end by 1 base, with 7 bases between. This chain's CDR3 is CASSERRRTDTQYF. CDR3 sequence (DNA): TGTGCCAGCAGTGAACGACGACGCACAGATACGCAGTATTTT.

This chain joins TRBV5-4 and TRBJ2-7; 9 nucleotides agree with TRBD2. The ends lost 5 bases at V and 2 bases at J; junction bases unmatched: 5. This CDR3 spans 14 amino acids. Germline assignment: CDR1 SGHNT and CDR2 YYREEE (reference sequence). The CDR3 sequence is CASSRAGGPYEQYF. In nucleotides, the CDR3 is TGTGCCAGCAGTCGAGCGGGAGGTCCCTACGAGCAGTACTTC.

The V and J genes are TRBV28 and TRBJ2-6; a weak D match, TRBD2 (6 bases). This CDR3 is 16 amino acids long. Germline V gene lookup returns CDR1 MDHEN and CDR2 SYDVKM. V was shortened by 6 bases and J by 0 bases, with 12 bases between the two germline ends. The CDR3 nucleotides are TGTGCCAGCAGCGTCGGGACTGCCTCTGGGGCCAACGTCCTGACTTTC. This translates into CASSVGTASGANVLTF.

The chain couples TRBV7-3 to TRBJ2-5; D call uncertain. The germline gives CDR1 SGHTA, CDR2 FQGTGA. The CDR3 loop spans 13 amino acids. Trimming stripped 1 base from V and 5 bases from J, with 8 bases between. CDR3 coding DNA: TGTGCCAGCAGCTTAAACGCGTGGGAGACCCAGTACTTC. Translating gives CASSLNAWETQYF.

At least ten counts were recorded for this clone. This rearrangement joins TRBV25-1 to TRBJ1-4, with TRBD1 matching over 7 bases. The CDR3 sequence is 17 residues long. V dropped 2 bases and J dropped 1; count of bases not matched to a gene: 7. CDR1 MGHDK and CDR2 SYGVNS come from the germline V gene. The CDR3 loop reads CASSERRAGGTNEKLFF. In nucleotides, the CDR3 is TGTGCCAGCAGTGAAAGGAGGGCAGGGGGAACTAATGAAAAACTGTTTTTT.

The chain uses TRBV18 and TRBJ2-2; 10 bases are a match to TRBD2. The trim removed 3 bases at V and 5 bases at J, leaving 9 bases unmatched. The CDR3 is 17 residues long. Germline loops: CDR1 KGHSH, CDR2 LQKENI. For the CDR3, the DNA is TGTGCCAGCTCACCTGTACTAGCGGGAACATTAACCGGGGAGCTGTTTTTT. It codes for CASSPVLAGTLTGELFF.

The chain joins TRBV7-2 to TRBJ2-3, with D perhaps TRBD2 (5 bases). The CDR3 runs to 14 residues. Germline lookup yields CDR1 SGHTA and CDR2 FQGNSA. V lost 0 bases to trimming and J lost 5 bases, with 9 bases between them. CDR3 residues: CASSLASREDTQYF. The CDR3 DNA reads TGTGCCAGCAGCTTAGCTTCTCGGGAAGATACGCAGTATTTT.

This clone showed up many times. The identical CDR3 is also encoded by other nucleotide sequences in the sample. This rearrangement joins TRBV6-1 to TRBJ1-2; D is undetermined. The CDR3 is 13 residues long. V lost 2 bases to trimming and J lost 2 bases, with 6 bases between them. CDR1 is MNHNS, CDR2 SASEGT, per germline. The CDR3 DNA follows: TGTGCCAGCAGTGAAAGGAGGAACTATGGCTACACCTTC. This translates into CASSERRNYGYTF.

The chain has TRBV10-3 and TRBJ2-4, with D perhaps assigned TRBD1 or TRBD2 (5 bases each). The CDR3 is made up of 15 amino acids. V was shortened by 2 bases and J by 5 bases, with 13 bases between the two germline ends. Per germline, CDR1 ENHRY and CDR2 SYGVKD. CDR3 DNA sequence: TGTGCCATCAGTGAGGGGGGATTCGTCCAAAACATTCAGTACTTC. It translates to CAISEGGFVQNIQYF.

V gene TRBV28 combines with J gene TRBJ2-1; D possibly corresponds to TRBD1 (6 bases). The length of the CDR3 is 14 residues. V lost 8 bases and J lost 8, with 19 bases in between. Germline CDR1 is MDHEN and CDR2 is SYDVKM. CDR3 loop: CASSLTKGEYEQFF. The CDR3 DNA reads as TGTGCCAGCTCCTTGACCAAGGGGGAGTATGAGCAGTTCTTC.

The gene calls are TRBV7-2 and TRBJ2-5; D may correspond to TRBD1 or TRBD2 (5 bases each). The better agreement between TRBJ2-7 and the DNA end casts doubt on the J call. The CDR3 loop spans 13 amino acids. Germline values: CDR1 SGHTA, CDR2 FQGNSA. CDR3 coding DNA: TGTGCCAGCAGCACGGGGCCACTCTACGAGCAGTACTTC. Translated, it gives CASSTGPLYEQYF.

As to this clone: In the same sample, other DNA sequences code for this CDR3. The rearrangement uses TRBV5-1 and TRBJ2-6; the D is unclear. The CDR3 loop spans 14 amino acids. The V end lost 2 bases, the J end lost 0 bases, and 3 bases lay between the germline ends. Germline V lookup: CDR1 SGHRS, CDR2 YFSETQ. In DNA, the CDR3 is TGCGCCAGCAGCTTAGACTCTGGGGCCAACGTCCTGACTTTC. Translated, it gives CASSLDSGANVLTF.

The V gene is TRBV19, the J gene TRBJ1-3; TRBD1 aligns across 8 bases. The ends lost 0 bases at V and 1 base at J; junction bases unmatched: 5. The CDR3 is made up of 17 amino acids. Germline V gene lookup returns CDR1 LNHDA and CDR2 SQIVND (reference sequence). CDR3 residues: CASSIDRQGTSGNTIYF. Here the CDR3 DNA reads TGTGCCAGTAGTATAGATCGACAGGGGACGTCTGGAAACACCATATATTTT.

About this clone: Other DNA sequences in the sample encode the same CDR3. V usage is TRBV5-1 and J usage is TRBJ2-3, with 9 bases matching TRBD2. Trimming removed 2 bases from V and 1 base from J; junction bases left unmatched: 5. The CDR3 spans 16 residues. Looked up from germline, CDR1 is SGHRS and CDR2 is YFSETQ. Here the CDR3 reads CASSFSGRGGTDTQYF. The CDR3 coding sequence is TGCGCCAGCAGCTTTAGCGGGAGAGGTGGCACAGATACGCAGTATTTT. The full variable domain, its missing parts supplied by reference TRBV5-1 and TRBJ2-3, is KAGVTQTPRYLIKTRGQQVTLSCSPISGHRSVSWYQQTPGQGLQFLFEYFSETQRNKGNFPGRFSGRQFSNSRSEMNVSTLELGDSALYLCASSFSGRGGTDTQYFGPGTRLTVL.

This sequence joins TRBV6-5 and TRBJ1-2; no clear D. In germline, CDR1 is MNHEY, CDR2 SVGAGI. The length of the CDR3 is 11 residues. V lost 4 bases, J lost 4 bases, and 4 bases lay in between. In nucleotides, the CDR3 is TGTGCCAGCAGTTCGGTCTATGGCTACACCTTC. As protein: CASSSVYGYTF.

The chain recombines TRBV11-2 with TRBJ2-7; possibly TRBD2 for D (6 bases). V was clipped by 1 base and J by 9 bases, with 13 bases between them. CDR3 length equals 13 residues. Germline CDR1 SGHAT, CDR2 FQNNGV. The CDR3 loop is CASSLGGGNRQYF. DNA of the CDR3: TGTGCCAGCAGCTTAGGGGGAGGTAACCGGCAGTACTTC.

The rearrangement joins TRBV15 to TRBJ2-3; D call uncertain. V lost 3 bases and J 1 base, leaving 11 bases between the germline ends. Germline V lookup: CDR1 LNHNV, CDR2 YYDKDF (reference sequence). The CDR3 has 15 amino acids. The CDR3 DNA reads TGTGCCACCAGCAGGGCGGCATCGGGCACAGATACGCAGTATTTT. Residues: CATSRAASGTDTQYF.

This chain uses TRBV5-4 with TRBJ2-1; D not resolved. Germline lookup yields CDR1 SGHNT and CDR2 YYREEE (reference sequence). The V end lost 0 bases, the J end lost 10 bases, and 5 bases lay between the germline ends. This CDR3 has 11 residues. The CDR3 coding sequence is TGTGCCAGCAGCTTGGTGAGCGAGCAGTTCTTC. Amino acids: CASSLVSEQFF.

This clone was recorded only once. CDR3 sequence reads: CASSLAGLSSYEQYF. In DNA form, the CDR3 reads TGTGCCAGCAGCTTGGCCGGGCTGAGCTCCTACGAGCAGTACTTC. The chain uses TRBV5-5 and TRBJ2-7; D uncertain. Germline CDR1 reads SGHKS; CDR2 reads YYEKEE (reference sequence). This CDR3 comprises 15 residues. Trimming removed 0 bases at V and 0 bases at J, with 10 bases between. The full variable domain, with the rest looked up from reference TRBV5-5 and TRBJ2-7, is DAGVTQSPTHLIKTRGQQVTLRCSPISGHKSVSWYQQVLGQGPQFIFQYYEKEERGRGNFPDRFSARQFPNYSSELNVNALLLGDSALYLCASSLAGLSSYEQYFGPGTRLTVT.

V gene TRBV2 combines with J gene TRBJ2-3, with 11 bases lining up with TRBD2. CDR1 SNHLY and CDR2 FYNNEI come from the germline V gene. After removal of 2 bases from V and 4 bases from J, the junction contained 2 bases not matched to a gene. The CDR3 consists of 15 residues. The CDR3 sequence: CASSETGLAADTQYF. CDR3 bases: TGTGCCAGCAGTGAAACGGGACTAGCGGCAGATACGCAGTATTTT.

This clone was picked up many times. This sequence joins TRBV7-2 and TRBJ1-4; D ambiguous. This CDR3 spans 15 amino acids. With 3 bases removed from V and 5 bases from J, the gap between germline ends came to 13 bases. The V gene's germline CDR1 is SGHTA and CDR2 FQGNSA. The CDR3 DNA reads TGTGCCAGCAGCTTGTACCGGGGTGGCAATGAAAAACTGTTTTTT. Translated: CASSLYRGGNEKLFF.

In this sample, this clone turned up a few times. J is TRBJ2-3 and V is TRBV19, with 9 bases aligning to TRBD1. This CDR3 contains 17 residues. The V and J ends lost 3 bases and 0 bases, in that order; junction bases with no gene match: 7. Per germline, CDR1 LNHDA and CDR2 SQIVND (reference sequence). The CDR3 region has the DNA TGTGCCAGTAGTATGACGGGACAGGGAGGGAGCACAGATACGCAGTATTTT. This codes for CASSMTGQGGSTDTQYF.

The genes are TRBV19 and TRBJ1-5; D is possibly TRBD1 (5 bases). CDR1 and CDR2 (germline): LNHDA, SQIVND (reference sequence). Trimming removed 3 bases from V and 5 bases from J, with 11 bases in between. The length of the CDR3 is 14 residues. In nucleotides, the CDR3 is TGTGCCAGTAGTATTCAGGGATTGGATCAGCCCCAGCATTTT. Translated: CASSIQGLDQPQHF.

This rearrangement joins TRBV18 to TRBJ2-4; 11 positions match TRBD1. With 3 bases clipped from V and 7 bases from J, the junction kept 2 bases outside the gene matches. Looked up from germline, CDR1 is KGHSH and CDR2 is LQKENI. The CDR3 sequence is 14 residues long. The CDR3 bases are TGTGCCAGCTCACCGTGGACAGGGGGCAACATTCAGTACTTC. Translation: CASSPWTGGNIQYF.